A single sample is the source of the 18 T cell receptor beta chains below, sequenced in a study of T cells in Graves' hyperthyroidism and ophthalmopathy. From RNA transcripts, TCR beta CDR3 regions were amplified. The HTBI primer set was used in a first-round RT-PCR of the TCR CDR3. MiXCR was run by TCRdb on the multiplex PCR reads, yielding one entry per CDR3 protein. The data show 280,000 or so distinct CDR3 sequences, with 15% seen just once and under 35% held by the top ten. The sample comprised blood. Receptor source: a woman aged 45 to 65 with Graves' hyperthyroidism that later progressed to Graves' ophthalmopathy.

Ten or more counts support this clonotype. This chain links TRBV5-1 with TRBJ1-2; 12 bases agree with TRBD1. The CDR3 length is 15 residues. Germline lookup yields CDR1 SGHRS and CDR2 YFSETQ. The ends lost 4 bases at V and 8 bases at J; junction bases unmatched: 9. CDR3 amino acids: CASSKPGQGADGYTF. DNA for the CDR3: TGCGCCAGCAGCAAACCGGGACAGGGGGCTGACGGCTACACCTTC.

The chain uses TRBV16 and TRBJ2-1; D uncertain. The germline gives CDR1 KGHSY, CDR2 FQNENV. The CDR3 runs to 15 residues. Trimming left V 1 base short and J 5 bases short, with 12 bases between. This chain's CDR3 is CASSQFRPQDNEQFF. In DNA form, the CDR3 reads TGTGCCAGCAGCCAATTTAGGCCTCAGGACAATGAGCAGTTCTTC.

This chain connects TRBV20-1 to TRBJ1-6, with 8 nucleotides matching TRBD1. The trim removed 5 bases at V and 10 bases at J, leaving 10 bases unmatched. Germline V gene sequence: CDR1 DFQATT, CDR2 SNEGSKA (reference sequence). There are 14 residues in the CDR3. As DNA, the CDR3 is TGCAGTGCTGGTTTACAGGGACAGGCCTCACCCCTCCACTTT. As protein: CSAGLQGQASPLHF.

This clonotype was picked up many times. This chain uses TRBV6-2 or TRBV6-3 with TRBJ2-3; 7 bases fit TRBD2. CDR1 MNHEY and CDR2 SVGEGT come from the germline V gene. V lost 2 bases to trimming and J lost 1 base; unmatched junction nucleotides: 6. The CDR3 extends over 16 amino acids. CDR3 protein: CASSYPSGVGTDTQYF. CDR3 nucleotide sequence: TGTGCCAGCAGTTACCCAAGCGGGGTTGGCACAGATACGCAGTATTTT.

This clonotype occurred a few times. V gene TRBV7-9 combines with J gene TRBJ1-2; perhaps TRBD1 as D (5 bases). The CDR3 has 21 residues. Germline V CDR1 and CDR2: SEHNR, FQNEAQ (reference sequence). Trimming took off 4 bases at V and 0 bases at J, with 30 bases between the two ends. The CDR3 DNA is TGTGCCAGCAGCTCAAAGTTTCATCCCCCCGGGGGGAAAGCCTCTAACTATGGCTACACCTTC. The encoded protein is CASSSKFHPPGGKASNYGYTF. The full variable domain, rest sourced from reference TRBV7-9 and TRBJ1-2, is DTGVSQNPRHKITKRGQNVTFRCDPISEHNRLYWYRQTLGQGPEFLTYFQNEAQLEKSRLLSDRFSAERPKGSFSTLEIQRTEQGDSAMYLCASSSKFHPPGGKASNYGYTFGSGTRLTVV.

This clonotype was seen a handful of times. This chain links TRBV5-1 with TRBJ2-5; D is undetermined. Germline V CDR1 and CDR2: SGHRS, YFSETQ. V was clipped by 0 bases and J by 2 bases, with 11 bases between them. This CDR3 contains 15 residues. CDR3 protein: CASSLGWPQQETQYF. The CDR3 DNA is TGCGCCAGCAGCTTGGGTTGGCCACAACAAGAGACCCAGTACTTC. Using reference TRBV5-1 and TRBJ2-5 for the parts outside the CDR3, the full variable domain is KAGVTQTPRYLIKTRGQQVTLSCSPISGHRSVSWYQQTPGQGLQFLFEYFSETQRNKGNFPGRFSGRQFSNSRSEMNVSTLELGDSALYLCASSLGWPQQETQYFGPGTRLLVL.

The CDR3 coding sequence is TGTGCCAGCAGCTCGCAAGGCGATCATCTGGAGCAGTACTTC. Protein product: CASSSQGDHLEQYF. This chain connects TRBV5-4 to TRBJ2-7; D gene ambiguous. CDR1 is SGHNT and CDR2 is YYREEE in the germline V gene (reference sequence). V lost 3 bases and J 7 bases, leaving 17 bases between the germline ends. The CDR3 is 14 amino acids.

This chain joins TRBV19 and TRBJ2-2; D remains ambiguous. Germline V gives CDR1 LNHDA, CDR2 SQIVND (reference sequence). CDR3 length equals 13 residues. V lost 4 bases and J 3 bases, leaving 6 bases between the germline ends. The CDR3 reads CASSKGYTGELFF. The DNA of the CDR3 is TGTGCCAGTAGTAAAGGTTACACCGGGGAGCTGTTTTTT. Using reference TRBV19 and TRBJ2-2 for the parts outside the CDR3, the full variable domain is DGGITQSPKYLFRKEGQNVTLSCEQNLNHDAMYWYRQDPGQGLRLIYYSQIVNDFQKGDIAEGYSVSREKKESFPLTVTSAQKNPTAFYLCASSKGYTGELFFGEGSRLTVL.

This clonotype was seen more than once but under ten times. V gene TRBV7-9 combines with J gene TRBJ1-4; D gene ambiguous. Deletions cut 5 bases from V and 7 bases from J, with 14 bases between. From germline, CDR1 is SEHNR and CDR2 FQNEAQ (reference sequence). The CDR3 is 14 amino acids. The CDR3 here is CASSAAGRGEKLFF. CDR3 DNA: TGTGCCAGCAGCGCGGCCGGGCGGGGTGAAAAACTGTTTTTT.

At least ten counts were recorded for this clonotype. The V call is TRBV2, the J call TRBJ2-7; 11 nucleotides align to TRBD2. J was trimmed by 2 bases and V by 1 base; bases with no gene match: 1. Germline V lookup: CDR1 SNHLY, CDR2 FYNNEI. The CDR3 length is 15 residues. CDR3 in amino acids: CASSEGSGRAYEQYF. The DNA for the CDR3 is TGTGCCAGCAGTGAAGGTAGCGGGAGGGCCTACGAGCAGTACTTC.

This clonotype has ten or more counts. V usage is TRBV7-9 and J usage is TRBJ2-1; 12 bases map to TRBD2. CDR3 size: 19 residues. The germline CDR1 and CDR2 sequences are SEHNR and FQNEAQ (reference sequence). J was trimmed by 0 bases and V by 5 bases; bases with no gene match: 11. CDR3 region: CASSPRTSGIRSSYNEQFF. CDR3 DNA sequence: TGTGCCAGCAGCCCACGGACTAGCGGGATAAGGAGCTCCTACAATGAGCAGTTCTTC.

In nucleotides, the CDR3 is TGCGCCAGCAGCTTGGCCGGGGACGGATATGGCTACACCTTC. Its protein product is CASSLAGDGYGYTF. The J gene is TRBJ1-2, the V gene TRBV5-1; tentatively, D is TRBD1 (5 bases). Germline V gives CDR1 SGHRS, CDR2 YFSETQ. The CDR3 totals 14 residues. Trimming stripped 0 bases from V and 5 bases from J, with 11 bases between.

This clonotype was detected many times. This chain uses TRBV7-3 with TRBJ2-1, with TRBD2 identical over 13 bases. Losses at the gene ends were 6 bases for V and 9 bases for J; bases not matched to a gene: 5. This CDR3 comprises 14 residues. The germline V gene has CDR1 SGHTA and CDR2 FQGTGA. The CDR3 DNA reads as TGTGCCAGCAGACTAGCGGGAGGGCGCAGTGAGCAGTTCTTC. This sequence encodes CASRLAGGRSEQFF. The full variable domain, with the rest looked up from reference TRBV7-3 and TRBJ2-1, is GAGVSQTPSNKVTEKGKYVELRCDPISGHTALYWYRQSLGQGPEFLIYFQGTGAADDSGLPNDRFFAVRPEGSVSTLKIQRTERGDSAVYLCASRLAGGRSEQFFGPGTRLTVL.

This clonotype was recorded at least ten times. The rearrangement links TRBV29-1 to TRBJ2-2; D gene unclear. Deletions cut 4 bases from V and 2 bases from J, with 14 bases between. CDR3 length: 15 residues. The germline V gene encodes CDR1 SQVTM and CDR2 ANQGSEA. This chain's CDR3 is CSVASPNRNTGELFF. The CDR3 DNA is TGCAGCGTTGCTTCCCCGAACCGAAACACCGGGGAGCTGTTTTTT.

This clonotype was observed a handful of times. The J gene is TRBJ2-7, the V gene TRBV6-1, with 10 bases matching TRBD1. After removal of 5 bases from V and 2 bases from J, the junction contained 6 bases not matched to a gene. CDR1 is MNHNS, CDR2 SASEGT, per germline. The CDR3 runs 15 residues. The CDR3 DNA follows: TGTGCCAGCAGTTCCCGGACAGGGGGAACCTACGAGCAGTACTTC. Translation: CASSSRTGGTYEQYF.

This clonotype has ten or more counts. The CDR3 region has the DNA TGTGCCAGCAGCGTAGATGTCGGGGGAGGGCAAGAGACCCAGTACTTC. Translation gives CASSVDVGGGQETQYF. The genes are TRBV9 and TRBJ2-5, with 7 bases aligning to TRBD2. The CDR3 sequence is 16 residues long. Germline loops: CDR1 SGDLS, CDR2 YYNGEE. V shed 0 bases, J shed 2 bases, and the junction held 7 bases outside the gene matches.

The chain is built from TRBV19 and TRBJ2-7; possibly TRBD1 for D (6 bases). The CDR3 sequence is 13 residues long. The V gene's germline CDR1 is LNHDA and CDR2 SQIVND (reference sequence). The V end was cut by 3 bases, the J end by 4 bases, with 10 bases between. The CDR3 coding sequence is TGTGCCAGTAGTATTAAACAGGGTTACGAGCAGTACTTC. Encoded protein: CASSIKQGYEQYF.

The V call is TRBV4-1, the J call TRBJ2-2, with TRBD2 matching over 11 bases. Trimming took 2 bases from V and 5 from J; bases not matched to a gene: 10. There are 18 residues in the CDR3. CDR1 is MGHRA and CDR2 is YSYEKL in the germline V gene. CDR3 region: CASSQRGLAALGTGELFF. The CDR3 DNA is TGCGCCAGCAGCCAAAGGGGACTAGCGGCATTGGGGACCGGGGAGCTGTTTTTT.